These 3 T cell receptor beta chains were sequenced from one sample in a study of blood T cells in healthy people across ages. A second PCR, run for about 7 to 11 cycles, used a sample-barcoded 5' primer plus a J-beta primer mix. TCRdb re-called the 5' RACE reads through MiXCR, storing one row per CDR3 protein. The data hold over 950,000 distinct CDR3 sequences, with roughly half observed a single time. The sequencing sample was made of blood. These receptors came from a woman aged 55-75 years in good health.

The table lists this clonotype with a count of one. This may be a read error: a much more frequent sequence differs by one nucleotide. This sequence joins TRBV10-3 and TRBJ2-3; D may match TRBD1 or TRBD2 (6 bases each). The CDR3 runs to 12 residues. Germline V gene lookup returns CDR1 ENHRY and CDR2 SYGVKD. For the CDR3, the DNA is TGTGCCGTCAGGGGACTCACAGATACGCAGTATTTT. Residues: CAVRGLTDTQYF.

This clonotype was detected a few times. A much larger clone lies one base from this, so it may be a read error. This chain joins TRBV20-1 and TRBJ2-7, with 13 bases that match TRBD2. Per germline, CDR1 DFQATT and CDR2 SNEGSKA (reference sequence). This CDR3 has 15 amino acids. After removal of 5 bases from V and 2 bases from J, the junction contained 6 bases not matched to a gene. The CDR3 nucleotides are TGCAGTGCTGATTCCGGGACTAGCGGGACCTACGAGCAGTACTTC. It encodes CSADSGTSGTYEQYF.

V usage is TRBV7-2 and J usage is TRBJ1-1, with 7 positions matching TRBD1. J was trimmed by 5 bases and V by 11 bases; bases with no gene match: 11. Germline values: CDR1 SGHTA, CDR2 FQGNSA. CDR3 length: 13 amino acids. The CDR3 here is CAHGRRGETEAFF. The CDR3 nucleotides read TGTGCCCATGGGCGCAGGGGGGAGACTGAAGCTTTCTTT.